This T cell receptor beta chain was profiled in a study of blood T cell repertoires in COVID-19. The table came from immunoSEQ multiplex PCR; TCRdb's copy has only in-frame clones and leaves some out. Counted here are 89,000 or so clones, roughly 84% occurring once; the ten biggest clones make up 9.5% to 15%. This clone was seen only once. The specimen sequenced was peripheral blood. This TCR was sampled from a human donor in a cohort sampled during active COVID-19.

CDR3 residues: CASSSVAGANYGYTF. The CDR3 DNA follows: TGTGCCAGCAGTTCCGTAGCCGGGGCTAACTATGGCTACACCTTC. The chain carries TRBV2 and TRBJ1-2; D is ambiguous. The CDR3 is 15 residues long. The V end lost 5 bases, the J end lost 0 bases, and 13 bases lay between the germline ends. Germline V gene data show CDR1 as SNHLY and CDR2 as FYNNEI. Full variable domain (outside the CDR3, taken from reference TRBV2 and TRBJ1-2): EPEVTQTPSHQVTQMGQEVILRCVPISNHLYFYWYRQILGQKVEFLVSFYNNEISEKSEIFDDQFSVERPDGSNFTLKIRSTKLEDSAMYFCASSSVAGANYGYTFGSGTRLTVV.